These T cell receptor beta chains were read from a single sample in a study of blood T cell repertoires in COVID-19. The table came from immunoSEQ multiplex PCR; TCRdb's copy has only in-frame clones and leaves some out. This sample has more than 300,000 clones, with roughly 87% found just once. The sequenced sample consisted of PBMCs or T cells enriched from blood (not recorded which). Every receptor here comes from a woman aged 30 to 39 who had recovered from COVID-19. The CDR3 runs from the conserved cysteine through the conserved F or W. The D gene is left open where the match is weak. Size values are once, few and many counts, or a class for expanded clones, and some rows have none.

>TRBJ1-3|.|.|TRBV18|16
CASSPAASSSGNTIYF
TGTGCCAGCTCACCAGCTGCCTCTAGCTCTGGAAACACCATATATTTT
>TRBJ1-2|.|few|TRBV11-2|14
CASSLGATTYGYTF
TGTGCCAGCAGCTTAGGAGCGACTACCTATGGCTACACCTTC
>TRBJ1-3|TRBD1|.|TRBV5-5|16
CASSTGTGAKGNTIYF
TGTGCCAGCAGCACCGGGACAGGGGCGAAAGGAAACACCATATATTTT
>TRBJ1-1|.|.|TRBV29-1|13
CSVVKGLNTEAFF
TGCAGCGTTGTGAAGGGGTTGAACACTGAAGCTTTCTTT
>TRBJ1-5|.|.|TRBV5-1|13
CASRARSNQPQHF
TGCGCCTCCCGAGCCAGGAGCAATCAGCCCCAGCATTTT
>TRBJ1-6|.|.|TRBV5-6|16
CASSPGLGPSAGALHF
TGTGCCAGCAGCCCGGGGCTAGGACCGAGCGCGGGGGCCCTCCACTTT
>TRBJ1-1|.|.|TRBV10-3|12
CATRAGNTEAFF
TGTGCCACTCGGGCGGGGAACACTGAAGCTTTCTTT
>TRBJ1-2|.|.|TRBV5-1|13
CASSFQGLYGYTF
TGCGCCAGCAGCTTTCAGGGGCTTTATGGCTACACCTTC
>TRBJ1-2|.|.|TRBV18|14
CASSPSGGAYGYTF
TGTGCCAGCTCACCATCCGGGGGGGCCTATGGCTACACCTTC
>TRBJ2-4|TRBD1|.|TRBV9|13
CASSVGQENIQYF
TGTGCCAGCAGCGTTGGACAGGAAAACATTCAGTACTTC
>TRBJ2-3|TRBD2|few|TRBV19|15
CASSMGRGGRDTQYF
TGTGCCAGTAGTATGGGACGGGGGGGCAGAGATACGCAGTATTTT
>TRBJ1-6|.|.|TRBV12-5|14
CASGLSGEGSPLHF
TGTGCTAGTGGTTTGAGCGGGGAGGGATCACCCCTCCACTTT
>TRBJ2-2|.|few|TRBV9|14
CASREGTDTGELFF
TGTGCCAGCAGGGAGGGGACGGACACCGGGGAGCTGTTTTTT
>TRBJ2-2|TRBD2|once|TRBV7-2|16
CASSSLAGANTGELFF
TGTGCCAGCAGCTCACTAGCGGGGGCAAACACCGGGGAGCTGTTTTTT
>TRBJ1-2|TRBD1|once|TRBV10-3|15
CAISDNIGTDYGYTF
TGTGCCATCAGTGATAACATCGGGACAGACTATGGCTACACCTTC
>TRBJ1-2|TRBD1|.|TRBV3-1/TRBV3-2|14
CASSPWTGDYGYTF
TGTGCCAGCAGCCCTTGGACAGGCGACTATGGCTACACCTTC
>TRBJ1-1|.|.|TRBV11-2|15
CASSLVAGINTEAFF
TGTGCCAGCAGCTTAGTGGCAGGGATAAACACTGAAGCTTTCTTT
>TRBJ2-1|TRBD2|.|TRBV9|14
CASSAGLAYNEQFF
TGTGCCAGCAGTGCGGGACTAGCCTACAATGAGCAGTTCTTC
>TRBJ2-1|.|.|TRBV19|16
CASSMGEVAMYNEQFF
TGTGCCAGTAGCATGGGGGAGGTAGCGATGTACAATGAGCAGTTCTTC
>TRBJ1-5|.|once|TRBV7-9|15
CASSPLTGSNQPQHF
TGTGCCAGCAGCCCGTTGACAGGATCCAATCAGCCCCAGCATTTT
>TRBJ1-2|.|.|TRBV14|14
CASSQDWGLSGYTF
TGTGCCAGCAGCCAAGATTGGGGCCTGAGTGGCTACACCTTC
>TRBJ1-6|.|few|TRBV7-9|14
CASSLGGKNSPLHF
TGTGCCAGCAGCTTAGGAGGAAAAAATTCACCCCTCCACTTT
>TRBJ2-3|.|.|TRBV15|17
CATSGRRGGAITDTQYF
TGTGCCACCAGCGGCCGGAGGGGCGGGGCAATCACAGATACGCAGTATTTT
>TRBJ2-1|.|.|TRBV7-2|13
CASSSPLRNEQFF
TGTGCCAGCAGCTCCCCATTGAGGAATGAGCAGTTCTTC
>TRBJ2-1|TRBD2|.|TRBV9|18
CASSPRTSGGIPYNEQFF
TGTGCCAGCAGCCCCCGGACTAGCGGGGGTATTCCTTACAATGAGCAGTTCTTC
>TRBJ1-2|.|.|TRBV13|12
CASSLQQGHLNF
TGTGCCAGCAGCCTACAACAGGGCCACCTCAACTTC
>TRBJ2-1|TRBD2|.|TRBV3-1/TRBV3-2|15
CASSQAGTKINEQFF
TGTGCCAGCAGCCAAGCAGGGACTAAAATCAATGAGCAGTTCTTC
>TRBJ1-5|TRBD1|.|TRBV6-1|16
CASSARTGRSNQPQHF
TGTGCCAGCAGTGCACGGACAGGACGCAGCAATCAGCCCCAGCATTTT
>TRBJ1-2|.|.|TRBV5-6|14
CASSGKQGLGGYTF
TGTGCCAGCAGCGGAAAACAGGGATTGGGTGGCTACACCTTC
>TRBJ2-2|.|.|TRBV5-1|16
CASSLVAGSNTGELFF
TGCGCCAGCAGCTTGGTCGCAGGGTCTAACACCGGGGAGCTGTTTTTT
>TRBJ2-1|TRBD1|.|TRBV5-1|15
CASSWGTGSRNEQFF
TGCGCCAGCAGCTGGGGGACAGGGAGTAGGAATGAGCAGTTCTTC